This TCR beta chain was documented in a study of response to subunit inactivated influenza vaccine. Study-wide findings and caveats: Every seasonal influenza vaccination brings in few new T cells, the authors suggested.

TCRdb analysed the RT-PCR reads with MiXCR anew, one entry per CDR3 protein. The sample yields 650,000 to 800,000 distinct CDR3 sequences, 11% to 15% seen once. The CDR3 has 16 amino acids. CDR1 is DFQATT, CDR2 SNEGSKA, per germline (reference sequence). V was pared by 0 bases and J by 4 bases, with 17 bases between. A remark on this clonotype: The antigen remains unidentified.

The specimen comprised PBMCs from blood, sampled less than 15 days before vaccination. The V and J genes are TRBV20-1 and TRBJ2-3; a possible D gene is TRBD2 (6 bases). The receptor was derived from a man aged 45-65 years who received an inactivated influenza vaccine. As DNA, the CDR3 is TGCAGTGCTAGAGATGTGACGAAACTAGCAGCAGATACGCAGTATTTT. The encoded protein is CSARDVTKLAADTQYF.